This TCR beta chain was profiled in a study of post-analysis software for immune sequencing data. Study-wide findings and caveats: Versus controls, multiple sclerosis patients showed significantly lower diversity (normalized Chao1). A few TRBV segments occurring more often in patients than controls included TRBV5-6, TRBV5-1 and TRBV20-1.

The CDR3 is made up of 13 amino acids. Trimming cost V 6 bases and J 9 bases, with 15 bases left between them. From germline, CDR1 is SEHNR and CDR2 FQNEAQ (reference sequence). Tagging with unique molecular identifiers was a feature of the TCR beta cDNA libraries. TCRdb re-analysed the PCR reads in MiXCR, keeping a single row per CDR3 protein. The data hold some 240,000 distinct CDR3 sequences, with roughly a third observed a single time. This clonotype appeared many times. What it recognizes is unknown. This sequence was found in a girl aged 10 to 17 with multiple sclerosis. The chain uses TRBV7-9 and TRBJ2-1; D assignment may be TRBD1 or TRBD2 (6 bases each). Sequenced input: blood. In DNA, the CDR3 is TGTGCCAGCAGACTGGGGGGCGATGGTGAGCAGTTCTTC. This translates into CASRLGGDGEQFF.